The source of this TCR beta chain is a study of blood T cell repertoires in COVID-19 (dated by TCRdb to 2018 to 2020). For context, the study as a whole: Samples from collaborators originated in the United States, Italy and Spain and spanned both the acute and convalescent phases of COVID-19. Where HLA class I and class II types were available, the types were taken from metadata supplied by the sample provider, not from assay-based typing. The material from the prospective study consisted of cDNA or gDNA derived from T cells, B-cell-depleted T cells, or PBMCs. The sample metadata nearly always contained a de-identified subject ID, COVID-19 status, age in years and sex. The repertoires were made available in a free public database intended to serve as a resource for research on the immune response to SARS-CoV-2. The samples were drawn from the first 160 participants of the ongoing ImmuneRACE study and from 950 to 1,500 subjects provided by 6 global collaborators. The dataset comprised deeply sampled blood TCRbeta repertoires from subjects exposed to, actively infected with, or recovered from COVID-19.

Overall study outcomes, separate from this receptor: How much clinical and demographic metadata was included differed by source and by participant, and the metadata was provided uncurated.

One collaborating source in Seattle enrolled patients during active infection and followed them longitudinally through the course of disease. The collaborating institutions used their own protocols to collect whole blood in K2EDTA tubes. For TCRbeta analysis, collaborator samples were shipped as frozen whole blood, as isolated PBMCs, or as DNA extracted from either sample type. TCRbeta CDR3 regions were amplified from genomic DNA by means of the immunoSEQ Assay, a bias-controlled multiplex PCR. The original methods were these. Nucleated cell counts per sample were estimated from amplification of reference gene primers within the assay. Sequence reads were collapsed and filtered to measure the absolute abundance of every unique TCRbeta CDR3 rearrangement. For each sample, productive Simpson clonality was calculated by taking the square root of Simpson's diversity index across productive rearrangements. Not all clones reach the TCRdb copy of this immuneACCESS table, which keeps in-frame sequences only. Checked studies attribute under half of the gap to unresolved V genes and leave the rest unexplained. V, J and clone size are those of that table, while D and trimming were read from the DNA. The sample table lists roughly 99,000 clones, around 88% of them with a count of one. Of the sample, around 2% is held by the ten largest clones.

As to this clone: The antigen it binds to is not known. Per-base quality was not reported, and no clone a single base away is much larger than it.

The origin of this receptor is a man aged 50-59 years with COVID-19, enrolled during active disease. Sequenced sample: peripheral blood.

At the DNA level, the sequence is TGTGCCAGCAGTTTACTCCGCAGGGCCTATGGCTACACCTTC. It translates as CASSLLRRAYGYTF. The sequence links TRBV28 to TRBJ1-2; the D gene is perhaps TRBD1, from 5 matching bases. The CDR3 runs 14 residues from the cysteine to the phenylalanine. Only the CDR3 region is kept as DNA, spanning 42 bases read in frame from base 1. The germline V gene supplies CDR1 MDHEN and CDR2 SYDVKM. Between the V and J ends, shortened by 2 bases and 4 bases respectively, the junction contains 11 bases.